The 29 T cell receptor beta chains listed next were all sequenced from one sample in a study of technical replicates of blood from a few donors (dated by TCRdb to about 2017). Library generation was performed with the immunoSEQ multiplex PCR assay. The source is immuneACCESS, and TCRdb retained only in-frame sequences with V and J called. Part of the clones is not carried over; for the studies checked, unresolved V genes explain less than half of this, and the remainder is unexplained. The sample table contains tens of thousands of clones; only one count was recorded for about 91% of them. The biggest ten clones account for 0.27% of the sample. Material: T cells isolated from PBMCs. All receptors derive from a human donor in good health.

The genes are TRBV7-6 and TRBJ1-1; a possible D gene is TRBD1 (5 bases). V was clipped by 2 bases and J by 1 base, with 8 bases between them. Germline V lookup: CDR1 SGHVS, CDR2 FNYEAQ. The CDR3 has 14 residues. CDR3 protein: CASSLSTGNTEAFF. CDR3 DNA sequence: TGTGCCAGCAGCTTATCCACAGGGAACACTGAAGCTTTCTTT. Variable domain in full (rest from reference TRBV7-6 and TRBJ1-1): GAGVSQSPRYKVTKRGQDVALRCDPISGHVSLYWYRQALGQGPEFLTYFNYEAQQDKSGLPNDRFSAERPEGSISTLTIQRTEQRDSAMYRCASSLSTGNTEAFFGQGTRLTVV.

The chain employs TRBV7-3 and TRBJ2-3; TRBD1 matches 8 bases. Germline trimming cut 3 bases from V and 0 bases from J; bases unmatched to any gene: 5. This CDR3 has 16 residues. Germline V gene data show CDR1 as SGHTA and CDR2 as FQGTGA. The CDR3 spells CASSLRQGSSTDTQYF. CDR3 sequence (DNA): TGTGCCAGCAGCTTGAGACAGGGGTCTAGCACAGATACGCAGTATTTT.

V usage is TRBV18 and J usage is TRBJ2-2, with D tentatively TRBD2 (6 bases). Per the germline V gene, CDR1 is KGHSH and CDR2 is LQKENI. V was trimmed by 6 bases and J by 6 bases, leaving 17 bases between them. The CDR3 is 15 amino acids. CDR3 DNA sequence: TGTGCCAGCTCCCAGCCTAGCGTTCAAGCCGGGGAGCTGTTTTTT. This encodes CASSQPSVQAGELFF.

The V and J genes are TRBV11-2 and TRBJ1-4; D gene unclear. Between the trimmed V and J ends, which lost 2 bases and 7 bases, there was a span of 17 bases. The length of the CDR3 is 16 residues. In germline, CDR1 is SGHAT, CDR2 FQNNGV. CDR3 nucleotides: TGTGCCAGCAGCTTACGATCACAGTCGATCGGTGAAAAACTGTTTTTT. It is translated as CASSLRSQSIGEKLFF.

The chain employs TRBV5-1 and TRBJ2-1; D is perhaps TRBD2 (7 bases). The CDR3 sequence is 15 residues long. Trimming took 10 bases from V and 0 from J, leaving 17 bases between them. Germline-derived CDR1 and CDR2 are SGHRS and YFSETQ. DNA of the CDR3: TGCGCCTGCGGGGGCCGTCTTGGCTCCTACAATGAGCAGTTCTTC. It encodes CACGGRLGSYNEQFF. The full variable domain, completed using reference TRBV5-1 and TRBJ2-1, is KAGVTQTPRYLIKTRGQQVTLSCSPISGHRSVSWYQQTPGQGLQFLFEYFSETQRNKGNFPGRFSGRQFSNSRSEMNVSTLELGDSALYLCACGGRLGSYNEQFFGPGTRLTVL.

The chain joins TRBV5-1 to TRBJ2-1, with 7 bases aligning to TRBD2. J was trimmed by 5 bases and V by 0 bases; bases with no gene match: 5. Germline values: CDR1 SGHRS, CDR2 YFSETQ. The CDR3 covers 15 residues. The CDR3 reads CASSLVGLGNNEQFF. CDR3 DNA sequence: TGCGCCAGCAGCTTGGTTGGACTAGGTAACAATGAGCAGTTCTTC.

The J gene is TRBJ2-2, the V gene TRBV2, with TRBD2 matching 12 bases. Germline CDR1 is SNHLY and CDR2 is FYNNEI. This CDR3 comprises 15 residues. The J segment lost 8 bases and the V segment lost 8 bases, leaving 9 bases of the junction unmatched. The CDR3 DNA reads TGTGCCAGCCAACTAGCGGGGGGTCGAGGAGGGGAGCTGTTTTTT. Amino acid sequence: CASQLAGGRGGELFF.

J is TRBJ1-5 and V is TRBV11-2; D is perhaps TRBD1 (6 bases). Germline CDR1 is SGHAT and CDR2 is FQNNGV. The CDR3 sequence is 16 residues long. Trimming cost V 3 bases and J 4 bases, with 16 bases left between them. CDR3 region: CASSLGAWVPNQPQHF. DNA for the CDR3: TGTGCCAGCAGCTTGGGGGCCTGGGTCCCTAATCAGCCCCAGCATTTT.

This clone was observed once. The chain recombines TRBV5-1 with TRBJ1-1; TRBD1 aligns across 7 bases. There are 13 residues in the CDR3. Unmatched junction bases numbered 10, after V lost 9 bases and J lost 5 bases. Germline values: CDR1 SGHRS, CDR2 YFSETQ. The CDR3: CATTVDRETEAFF. The CDR3 nucleotides read TGCGCCACGACCGTCGACAGGGAGACTGAAGCTTTCTTT. The full variable domain, in which reference TRBV5-1 and TRBJ1-1 provide the parts outside the CDR3, is KAGVTQTPRYLIKTRGQQVTLSCSPISGHRSVSWYQQTPGQGLQFLFEYFSETQRNKGNFPGRFSGRQFSNSRSEMNVSTLELGDSALYLCATTVDRETEAFFGQGTRLTVV.

This clone was observed a handful of times. V is TRBV6-5 and J is TRBJ1-2; no reliable D call. Germline V gene lookup returns CDR1 MNHEY and CDR2 SVGAGI. This CDR3 is built from 15 residues. V lost 4 bases and J lost 0, with 12 bases in between. In DNA, the CDR3 is TGTGCCAGCAGTTTACAAGGGAGCTCTAACTATGGCTACACCTTC. Protein product: CASSLQGSSNYGYTF.

The gene calls are TRBV19 and TRBJ1-2; D is undetermined. This CDR3 contains 13 residues. Trimming shortened V by 5 bases and J by 2 bases, and 9 bases separated the two germline ends. Germline V lookup: CDR1 LNHDA, CDR2 SQIVND (reference sequence). Here the CDR3 reads CASSDLRNYGYTF. The DNA of the CDR3 is TGTGCCAGTAGTGATTTGAGAAACTATGGCTACACCTTC.

The V call is TRBV10-3, the J call TRBJ2-1; D is unresolved. V was cut by 4 bases and J by 8 bases, with 12 bases left in between. Germline CDR1 and CDR2: ENHRY and SYGVKD. The CDR3 extends over 13 amino acids. CDR3 region: CAISVSNNDEQFF. CDR3 in DNA: TGTGCCATCAGTGTCTCCAACAACGATGAGCAGTTCTTC.

This chain connects TRBV5-1 to TRBJ2-7; 9 bases are shared with TRBD1. The CDR3 extends over 16 amino acids. The germline V gene has CDR1 SGHRS and CDR2 YFSETQ. With V trimmed by 2 bases and J by 7 bases, 13 bases remained unmatched. The CDR3, as DNA: TGCGCCAGCAGCTTTAGTATCGGACAGGGGTTGGGGGAGCAGTACTTC. Protein: CASSFSIGQGLGEQYF.

V and J are TRBV7-3 and TRBJ2-2, with 8 positions matching TRBD1. The CDR3 is 15 residues long. J gave up 4 bases and V 6 bases, and 7 bases lay outside the gene matches. Germline V CDR1 and CDR2: SGHTA, FQGTGA. The CDR3 nucleotides read TGTGCCAGCAGACCTGGGACAGGCCCCACCGGGGAGCTGTTTTTT. Its protein product is CASRPGTGPTGELFF.

The gene calls are TRBV27 and TRBJ2-7; 7 nucleotides agree with TRBD2. The CDR3 runs to 15 residues. The V gene's germline CDR1 is MNHEY and CDR2 SMNVEV (reference sequence). Trimming removed 1 base from V and 1 base from J; junction bases left unmatched: 4. For the CDR3, the DNA is TGTGCCAGCAGTTTATACGGGGGGAGATCCTACGAGCAGTACTTC. It yields the protein CASSLYGGRSYEQYF.

The chain combines TRBV12-2 with TRBJ2-1; the table's D gene call, TRBD2, was not cross checked with the DNA. TRBV12-2 is a pseudogene segment. This CDR3 comprises 17 residues. The CDR3 spells CASRWGSRGNCYNEQFF. In nucleotides, the CDR3 is TGTGCAAGTCGCTGGGGGTCGCGGGGGAACTGCTACAATGAGCAGTTCTTC.

V is TRBV5-4 and J is TRBJ1-2; 8 nucleotides line up with TRBD1. With 5 bases clipped from V and 7 bases from J, the junction kept 10 bases outside the gene matches. CDR3 size: 14 residues. CDR1 and CDR2 (germline): SGHNT, YYREEE (reference sequence). The CDR3 nucleotides are TGTGCCAGCAGAAAAGACAGGGGTCCTTCTGGCTACACCTTC. It specifies CASRKDRGPSGYTF.

The chain is built from TRBV14 and TRBJ2-7; D unresolved. From germline, CDR1 is SGHDN and CDR2 FVKESK. The CDR3 extends over 15 amino acids. V shed 0 bases and J shed 2 bases, with 11 bases lying between them. As DNA, the CDR3 is TGTGCCAGCAGCCAAGAGTTTGGCGGTACCTACGAGCAGTACTTC. Protein: CASSQEFGGTYEQYF.

This chain connects TRBV29-1 to TRBJ2-3, with D unresolved. Germline-derived CDR1 and CDR2 are SQVTM and ANQGSEA. Trimming shortened V by 3 bases and J by 0 bases, and 10 bases separated the two germline ends. The CDR3 runs 14 residues. The CDR3 DNA reads as TGCAGCGTTGATAAGGCAGGTAGCACAGATACGCAGTATTTT. Translation gives CSVDKAGSTDTQYF.

The rearrangement joins TRBV12-5 to TRBJ1-6; D call uncertain. The CDR3 runs 13 residues. Germline-derived CDR1 and CDR2 are LGHNT and FRNRAP. V lost 0 bases, J lost 9 bases, and 6 bases lay in between. The CDR3 nucleotides read TGTGCTAGTGGTTTGGTAGCTTTTTCACCCCTCCACTTT. It yields the protein CASGLVAFSPLHF.

This chain links TRBV5-6 with TRBJ2-7, with 7 bases aligning to TRBD1. Germline-derived CDR1 and CDR2 are SGHDT and YYEEEE. CDR3 length: 14 residues. With 4 bases clipped from V and 3 bases from J, the junction kept 7 bases outside the gene matches. CDR3 nucleotides: TGTGCCAGCAGCCAACCGGGACAGAGCTACGAGCAGTACTTC. Translating gives CASSQPGQSYEQYF.

This chain links TRBV11-2 with TRBJ2-7, with TRBD2 matching 9 bases. J was trimmed by 4 bases and V by 6 bases; bases with no gene match: 7. The CDR3 has 14 residues. CDR1 SGHAT and CDR2 FQNNGV come from the germline V gene. The CDR3 DNA reads TGTGCCAGCAGTCTAGCGGGGACTCCTTACGAGCAGTACTTC. Residues: CASSLAGTPYEQYF.

The genes are TRBV5-4 and TRBJ2-1, with 7 bases matching TRBD1. V lost 4 bases and J lost 5; bases outside the gene matches: 6. The CDR3 length is 14 residues. Germline CDR1 SGHNT, CDR2 YYREEE (reference sequence). Here the CDR3 DNA reads TGTGCCAGCAGCATAAACAGGGGCGACAATGAGCAGTTCTTC. This encodes CASSINRGDNEQFF. The whole variable domain, filled in from reference TRBV5-4 and TRBJ2-1, reads ETGVTQSPTHLIKTRGQQVTLRCSSQSGHNTVSWYQQALGQGPQFIFQYYREEENGRGNFPPRFSGLQFPNYSSELNVNALELDDSALYLCASSINRGDNEQFFGPGTRLTVL.

The chain carries TRBV7-8 and TRBJ2-7, with unresolved D. The V gene lost 2 bases and the J gene lost 1 base, with 6 bases spanning the gap. The CDR3 has 13 amino acids. Germline loops: CDR1 SGHVS, CDR2 FQNEAQ. CDR3 protein: CASSLQASYEQYF. DNA for the CDR3: TGTGCCAGCAGCTTACAGGCTTCCTACGAGCAGTACTTC.

V is TRBV7-6 and J is TRBJ2-7, with no clear D. Germline loops: CDR1 SGHVS, CDR2 FNYEAQ. The V and J ends lost 4 bases and 5 bases respectively, with 9 bases between them. The CDR3 is 12 amino acids. This CDR3 is CASSSLVNEQYF. In DNA, the CDR3 is TGTGCCAGCAGCTCACTCGTTAACGAGCAGTACTTC.

The V and J genes are TRBV6-1 and TRBJ2-7; no clear D gene. This CDR3 region has 14 residues. Per the germline V gene, CDR1 is MNHNS and CDR2 is SASEGT. V gave up 4 bases and J gave up 0 bases, with 10 bases separating them. CDR3 sequence (DNA): TGTGCCAGCAGTGCCTACTTAAGCTCCTACGAGCAGTACTTC. Protein: CASSAYLSSYEQYF.

This rearrangement joins TRBV30 to TRBJ2-3; 10 bases map to TRBD2. V was pared by 1 base and J by 5 bases, with 21 bases of the junction left unmatched. Looked up from germline, CDR1 is GTSNPN and CDR2 is SVGIG (reference sequence). The CDR3 length is 20 residues. The DNA for the CDR3 is TGTGCCTGGAGTGGAATACGGAGGGGGGGGTCGGGACTAGCGAGAGATACGCAGTATTTT. It yields the protein CAWSGIRRGGSGLARDTQYF. The variable domain in full, with the rest retrieved from reference TRBV30 and TRBJ2-3, is SQTIHQWPATLVQPVGSPLSLECTVEGTSNPNLYWYRQAAGRGLQLLFYSVGIGQISSEVPQNLSASRPQDRQFILSSKKLLLSDSGFYLCAWSGIRRGGSGLARDTQYFGPGTRLTVL.

The chain employs TRBV5-6 and TRBJ2-7, with a possible D match to TRBD1 (6 bases). CDR1 and CDR2 from the germline V gene are SGHDT and YYEEEE. CDR3 size: 14 residues. Trimming shortened V by 4 bases and J by 7 bases, and 18 bases separated the two germline ends. The CDR3 sequence is CASSDGQTSSEQYF. For the CDR3, the DNA is TGTGCCAGCAGCGACGGACAGACCTCCTCTGAGCAGTACTTC.

The rearrangement uses TRBV7-3 and TRBJ2-5; 9 nucleotides align to TRBD1. The germline V gene has CDR1 SGHTA and CDR2 FQGTGA. There are 18 residues in the CDR3. With V trimmed by 2 bases and J by 2 bases, 12 bases remained unmatched. CDR3 bases: TGTGCCAGCAGCTTACTTGGCCGGGACAGGGTGCAACAAGAGACCCAGTACTTC. Amino acid sequence: CASSLLGRDRVQQETQYF.